The T cell receptor beta chain described here comes from a study of identical twins. Points from the study as a whole: The analysis was cross-sectional rather than longitudinal within donors. Low generation-probability sequences were in excess among twin-shared out-of-frame alpha sequences.

At least ten counts were recorded for this clonotype. The antigen is not known. The CDR3 spans 16 residues. Trimming shortened V by 7 bases and J by 0 bases, and 16 bases separated the two germline ends. All donors comprised healthy Caucasians. In TCRdb, the 5' RACE reads were re-called with MiXCR into one record per CDR3 protein. The sample lists 250,000 to 300,000 distinct CDR3 sequences; about 8% were seen once. These data are also associated with another study on yellow fever vaccine responses in identical twins.

This chain joins TRBV12-3 or TRBV12-4 and TRBJ2-1; the D gene is possibly TRBD2 (6 bases). The sequence derives from a woman aged 18 to 35 in good health. The sequenced sample was CD8+ T cells sorted from blood. The CDR3 nucleotides read TGTGCCAGCACCACCTTAGCGGAAAGCTCCTACAATGAGCAGTTCTTC. This gives the protein CASTTLAESSYNEQFF.